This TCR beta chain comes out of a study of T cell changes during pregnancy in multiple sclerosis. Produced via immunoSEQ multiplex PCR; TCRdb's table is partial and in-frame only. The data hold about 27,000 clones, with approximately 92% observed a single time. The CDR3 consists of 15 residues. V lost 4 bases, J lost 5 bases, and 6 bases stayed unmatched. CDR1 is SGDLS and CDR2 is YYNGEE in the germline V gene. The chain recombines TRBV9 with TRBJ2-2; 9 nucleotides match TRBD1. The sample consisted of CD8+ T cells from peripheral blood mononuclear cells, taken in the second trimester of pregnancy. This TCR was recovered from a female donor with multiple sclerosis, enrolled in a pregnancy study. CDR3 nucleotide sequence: TGTGCCAGCAGCCAGGACAGGGGAGGGACCGGGGAGCTGTTTTTT. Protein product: CASSQDRGGTGELFF.